One sample yielded the 2 T cell receptor beta chains listed below, sequenced in a study of a mutant IDH1 vaccine in newly diagnosed glioma. Their recognized antigens are unknown. The sample's time point: week 5, during vaccination. The study gave 300 ug of mutant IDH1 20-mer peptide per vaccine dose, with topical imiquimod. Libraries were prepared by immunoSEQ multiplex PCR; TCRdb keeps only in-frame clonotypes and omits some of them. The repertoire holds some 51,000 clones, with about 77% as singletons. This specimen was PBMCs, taken from a glioma patient whose treatment included an IDH1 peptide vaccine. These receptors all come from a woman aged 40 to 49 with glioma.

V and J are TRBV18 and TRBJ1-2; D is ambiguous. CDR1 and CDR2 from the germline V gene are KGHSH and LQKENI. This CDR3 comprises 13 residues. V dropped 4 bases and J dropped 1 base, with 7 bases sitting between them. The CDR3, as DNA: TGTGCCAGCTCACACGGGATTAACTATGGCTACACCTTC. As protein: CASSHGINYGYTF.

This chain connects TRBV19 to TRBJ2-1, with D possibly being TRBD1 or TRBD2 (5 bases each). CDR3 size: 16 residues. Trimming removed 4 bases at V and 5 bases at J, with 18 bases between. Germline lookup yields CDR1 LNHDA and CDR2 SQIVND (reference sequence). CDR3 in amino acids: CASSTVSGRSHNEQFF. The CDR3 bases are TGTGCCAGTAGTACGGTTTCGGGACGAAGCCACAATGAGCAGTTCTTC.